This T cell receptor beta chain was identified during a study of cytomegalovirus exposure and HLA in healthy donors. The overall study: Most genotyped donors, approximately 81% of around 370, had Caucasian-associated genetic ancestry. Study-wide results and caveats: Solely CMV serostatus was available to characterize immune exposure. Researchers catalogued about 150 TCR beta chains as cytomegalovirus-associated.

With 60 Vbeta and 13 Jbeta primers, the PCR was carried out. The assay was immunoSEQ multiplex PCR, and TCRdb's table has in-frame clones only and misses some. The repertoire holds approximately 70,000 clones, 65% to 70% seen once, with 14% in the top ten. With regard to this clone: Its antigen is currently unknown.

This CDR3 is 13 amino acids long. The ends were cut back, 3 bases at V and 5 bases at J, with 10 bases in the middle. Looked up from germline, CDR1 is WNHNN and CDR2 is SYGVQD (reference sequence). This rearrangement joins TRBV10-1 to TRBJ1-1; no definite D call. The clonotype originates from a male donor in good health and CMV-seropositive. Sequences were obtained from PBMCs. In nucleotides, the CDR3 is TGCGCCAGCAGTGACTCCGACGGGACTGAAGCTTTCTTT. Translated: CASSDSDGTEAFF.